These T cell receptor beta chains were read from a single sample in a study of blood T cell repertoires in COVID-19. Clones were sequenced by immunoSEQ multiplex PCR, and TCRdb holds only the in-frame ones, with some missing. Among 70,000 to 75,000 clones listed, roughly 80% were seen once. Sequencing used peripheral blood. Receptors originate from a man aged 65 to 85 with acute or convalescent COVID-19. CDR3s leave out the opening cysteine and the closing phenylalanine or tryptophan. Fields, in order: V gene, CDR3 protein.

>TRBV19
ASSIGGAASYNEQF
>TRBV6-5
ASIQGMTDTQY
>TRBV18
ASSPGGNTEAF
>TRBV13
ASSLGSGITKTQY
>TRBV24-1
ATEMGAEAF
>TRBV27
ASSPRQAGSPLH
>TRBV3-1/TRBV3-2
ASSEITGPSYEQY
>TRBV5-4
ASSFRTGGLNTGELF
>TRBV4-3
ASSQDRQGRGEKLF
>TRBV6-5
ASSYSSWTQGPEAF
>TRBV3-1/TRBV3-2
ASSQDSSTSGRDTQY
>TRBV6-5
ASSPDRGLEGYT
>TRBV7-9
ASSLAVATAYEQY
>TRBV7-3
ASSLGGGIYNEQF
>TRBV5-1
ASSYAGAGNTEAF
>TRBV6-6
ASSHNYMTGGGGYGYT
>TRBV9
ASSVEGTGDYGYT
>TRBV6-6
ASSPGTGYEQY
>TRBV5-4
ASSLAVEVNEQF
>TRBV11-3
ASSLPGQGLDEQF
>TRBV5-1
ASGTSGNGELF
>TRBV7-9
ASSPNTGKSYNEQF
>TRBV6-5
ASSLRAGTPYEQY
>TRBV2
ASRTQGFPNEKLF
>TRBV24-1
ATSDPGLVSYNEQF
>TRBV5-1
ASREGLSGANVLT
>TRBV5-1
ASSAGTGEEKLF
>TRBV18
ASSPRGGTHEQY
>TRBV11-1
ASSRPDYRDEQF
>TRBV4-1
ASRSPFGSRGSTDTQY
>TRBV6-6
ASSPGGPDQPQH
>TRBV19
ASSGGQGFYEQY
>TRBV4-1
ASSISPSYEQY
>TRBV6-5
ASSRQGVDGNTIY
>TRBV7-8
ASSLSLAGVSGANVLT